A single sample is the source of the 14 T cell receptor beta chains below, sequenced in a study of cytotoxic CD8 clonotypes in ibrutinib-treated CLL. TCRdb's copy holds only in-frame clones and misses some; the assay was immunoSEQ multiplex PCR. The table lists about 45,000 clones, around 68% of them singletons. The source material was PBMCs, sampled after 12 months of ibrutinib treatment. These TCRs come from a human donor with chronic lymphocytic leukemia.

This clone was seen a single time. The chain recombines TRBV20-1 with TRBJ2-5; D remains unclear. The CDR3 runs 11 residues. V lost 5 bases, J lost 5 bases, and 9 bases lay in between. Germline loops: CDR1 DFQATT, CDR2 SNEGSKA (reference sequence). The CDR3 DNA reads as TGCAGTGCTGGTGGGCTGGAGACCCAGTACTTC. This translates into CSAGGLETQYF.

V gene TRBV19 combines with J gene TRBJ1-1; D is uncertain. There are 15 residues in the CDR3. Trimming removed 5 bases from V and 4 bases from J, with 17 bases in between. CDR1 is LNHDA, CDR2 SQIVND, per germline (reference sequence). In DNA, the CDR3 is TGTGCCAGTAGTCAGCAAATTGGGCAGGCCACTGAAGCTTTCTTT. Encoded protein: CASSQQIGQATEAFF. The complete variable domain, with remaining parts taken from reference TRBV19 and TRBJ1-1, reads DGGITQSPKYLFRKEGQNVTLSCEQNLNHDAMYWYRQDPGQGLRLIYYSQIVNDFQKGDIAEGYSVSREKKESFPLTVTSAQKNPTAFYLCASSQQIGQATEAFFGQGTRLTVV.

In this sample, this clone turned up once. The chain recombines TRBV5-4 with TRBJ2-1; TRBD2 might be the D (6 bases). Trimming shortened V by 0 bases and J by 9 bases, and 13 bases separated the two germline ends. The germline V gene has CDR1 SGHNT and CDR2 YYREEE (reference sequence). The CDR3 has 14 amino acids. CDR3 nucleotide sequence: TGTGCCAGCAGCTTGGGTCCGCAGGAGGGTGAGCAGTTCTTC. The encoded protein is CASSLGPQEGEQFF.

This clone was detected only a few times. V and J are TRBV5-4 and TRBJ2-5, with D possibly matching TRBD1 (6 bases). Germline assignment: CDR1 SGHNT and CDR2 YYREEE (reference sequence). V was clipped by 3 bases and J by 6 bases, with 18 bases between them. The length of the CDR3 is 15 residues. CDR3 nucleotides: TGTGCCAGCAGCTCTAGTGGGGGCGTAGGAAAGACCCAGTACTTC. Translating it yields CASSSSGGVGKTQYF. Supplemented by reference TRBV5-4 and TRBJ2-5, the full variable domain reads ETGVTQSPTHLIKTRGQQVTLRCSSQSGHNTVSWYQQALGQGPQFIFQYYREEENGRGNFPPRFSGLQFPNYSSELNVNALELDDSALYLCASSSSGGVGKTQYFGPGTRLLVL.

CDR3 sequence reads: CASSPGTAPYNEQFF. Written as DNA, the CDR3 is TGTGCCAGCAGCCCCGGGACAGCGCCTTACAATGAGCAGTTCTTC. The chain employs TRBV6-4 and TRBJ2-1; 7 bases map to TRBD1. The CDR3 extends over 15 amino acids. The germline CDR1 and CDR2 sequences are MRHNA and SNTAGT. V lost 6 bases and J lost 4; bases outside the gene matches: 9.

The gene calls are TRBV10-3 and TRBJ2-7; D is possibly TRBD1 (5 bases). The CDR3 totals 15 residues. CDR1 is ENHRY, CDR2 SYGVKD, per germline. Trimming took off 0 bases at V and 3 bases at J, with 12 bases between the two ends. The DNA of the CDR3 is TGTGCCATCAGTGAGTCTTTGGGGCAAATCTACGAGCAGTACTTC. Translating it yields CAISESLGQIYEQYF.

V is TRBV7-3 and J is TRBJ2-3; 15 nucleotides align to TRBD2. J was trimmed by 5 bases and V by 3 bases; bases with no gene match: 0. From germline, CDR1 is SGHTA and CDR2 FQGTGA. This CDR3 spans 15 amino acids. CDR3 bases: TGTGCCAGCAGCTTGGGACTAGCGGGGGGAGATACGCAGTATTTT. This encodes CASSLGLAGGDTQYF.

The chain has TRBV15 and TRBJ2-3; D remains ambiguous. The CDR3 spans 14 residues. CDR1 and CDR2 from the germline V gene are LNHNV and YYDKDF (reference sequence). V was pared by 5 bases and J by 3 bases, with 12 bases between. The CDR3 nucleotides read TGTGCCACCAGCGGTCTAATAGGGACAGATACGCAGTATTTT. Residues: CATSGLIGTDTQYF.

The CDR3 DNA reads as TGCGCCAGCAGTTCTCAGGGGGCCAGTGAGCAGTTCTTC. Residues: CASSSQGASEQFF. The rearrangement uses TRBV10-1 and TRBJ2-1, with 8 bases lining up with TRBD1. This CDR3 has 13 residues. The germline gives CDR1 WNHNN, CDR2 SYGVQD (reference sequence). The ends lost 5 bases at V and 9 bases at J; junction bases unmatched: 6.

This CDR3 is CASTPDGNYGYTF. The DNA of the CDR3 is TGTGCCAGCACCCCAGATGGTAACTATGGCTACACCTTC. The rearrangement uses TRBV6-1 and TRBJ1-2; D gene uncertain. Trimming pared 7 bases from V and 1 base from J, leaving 10 bases between. CDR3 length equals 13 residues. Germline V gene sequence: CDR1 MNHNS, CDR2 SASEGT.

V and J are TRBV19 and TRBJ1-2; 7 nucleotides line up with TRBD1. Germline V gene data show CDR1 as LNHDA and CDR2 as SQIVND (reference sequence). The CDR3 is made up of 13 amino acids. V shed 5 bases and J 4 bases; nucleotides not matched to a gene: 4. The CDR3 loop reads CASSSAGGYGYTF. For the CDR3, the DNA is TGTGCCAGTAGTTCGGCAGGGGGCTATGGCTACACCTTC.

The J gene is TRBJ2-2, the V gene TRBV7-9; D is unresolved. The ends were cut back, 5 bases at V and 1 base at J, with 8 bases in the middle. CDR3 length: 14 amino acids. Germline V gene data show CDR1 as SEHNR and CDR2 as FQNEAQ (reference sequence). The CDR3 sequence is CASSPPRNTGELFF. CDR3 in DNA: TGTGCCAGCAGCCCCCCGAGGAACACCGGGGAGCTGTTTTTT.

The chain uses TRBV28 and TRBJ1-2, with unresolved D. In germline, CDR1 is MDHEN, CDR2 SYDVKM. This CDR3 region has 15 residues. Trimming cost V 2 bases and J 4 bases, with 14 bases left between them. CDR3 sequence reads: CASSLPQFSIYGYTF. CDR3 nucleotide sequence: TGTGCCAGCAGTTTACCCCAATTTAGTATCTATGGCTACACCTTC.

The rearrangement uses TRBV30 and TRBJ2-3; 12 nucleotides line up with TRBD2. Trimming cost V 4 bases and J 4 bases; bases outside gene matches: 6. This CDR3 comprises 15 residues. The germline V gene has CDR1 GTSNPN and CDR2 SVGIG (reference sequence). The CDR3: CAWNPSGGVSDTQYF. CDR3 nucleotides: TGTGCCTGGAACCCTAGCGGGGGGGTTTCAGATACGCAGTATTTT.